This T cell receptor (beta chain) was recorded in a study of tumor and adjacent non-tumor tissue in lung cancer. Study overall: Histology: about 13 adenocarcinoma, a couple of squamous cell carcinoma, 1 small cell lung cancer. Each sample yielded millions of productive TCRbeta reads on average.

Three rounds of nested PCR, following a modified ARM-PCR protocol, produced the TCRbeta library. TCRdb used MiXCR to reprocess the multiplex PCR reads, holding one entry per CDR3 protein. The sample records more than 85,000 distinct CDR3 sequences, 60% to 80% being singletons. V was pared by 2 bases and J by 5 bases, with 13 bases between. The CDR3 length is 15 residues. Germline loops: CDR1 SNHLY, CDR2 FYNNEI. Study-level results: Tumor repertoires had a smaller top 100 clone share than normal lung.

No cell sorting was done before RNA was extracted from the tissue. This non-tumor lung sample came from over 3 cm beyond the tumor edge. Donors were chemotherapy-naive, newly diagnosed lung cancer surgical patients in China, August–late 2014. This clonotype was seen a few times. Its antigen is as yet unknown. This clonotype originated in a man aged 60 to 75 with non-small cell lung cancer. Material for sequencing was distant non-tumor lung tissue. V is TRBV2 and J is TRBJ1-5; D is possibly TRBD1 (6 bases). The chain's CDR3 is CASSERGGAHQPQHF. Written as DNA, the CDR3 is TGTGCCAGCAGTGAACGCGGGGGCGCGCATCAGCCCCAGCATTTT.